These T cell receptor beta chains were read from a single sample in a study of T-cell reconstitution after alpha-beta-depleted transplantation in children. TCRdb independently ran MiXCR on the PCR reads; one entry per CDR3 protein. This sample has some 840,000 distinct CDR3 sequences, with roughly 16% found just once. The source material was PBMCs, mostly from graft donor cells, sampled 360 days after TCRalphabeta/CD19-depleted stem cell transplant. The receptors stem from a male patient younger than 18 who had a stem cell transplant for acute lymphoblastic leukemia, so the T cells may come from the graft donor. Both conserved end residues are part of each CDR3. Fields, in order: V gene, CDR3 length, clone size, J gene, D gene, CDR3 DNA, CDR3 protein. The D gene is left open where the match is weak. Rows may omit the clone size; those that give it use once, few, many or a size class.

>TRBV29-1|14|few|TRBJ1-2|TRBD1
TGCAGCGCCTACAAGGGGGACAGTCTTCGCGGCTACACCTTC
CSAYKGDSLRGYTF
>TRBV11-2|12|many|TRBJ2-1|NA
TGCGCCAGCAGCGGACTGTACAATGAGCAGTTCTTC
CASSGLYNEQFF
>TRBV5-1|14|few|TRBJ2-7|NA
TGCGCCAGCAGCTCGGTGTTTGGGCCCTACGAGCAGTACTTC
CASSSVFGPYEQYF
>TRBV20-1|13|NA|TRBJ1-4|NA
TGCAGTGCTAGGGACAGCAATAATGAAAAACTGTTTTTT
CSARDSNNEKLFF
>TRBV5-1|12|NA|TRBJ1-1|TRBD1
TGCGCCAGCAGCTCCGGGACAGTTGAAGCTTTCTTT
CASSSGTVEAFF
>TRBV12-5|14|NA|TRBJ1-5|NA
TGTGCTAGTGGCCAACAGGGTAGCAATCAGCCCCAGCATTTT
CASGQQGSNQPQHF
>TRBV2|15|few|TRBJ1-6|NA
TGTGCCAGCAGGATGAGAATATTCTATAATTCACCCCTCCACTTT
CASRMRIFYNSPLHF
>TRBV27|16|NA|TRBJ2-3|NA
TGTGCCAGCAGTTCCCGGGGTAGACGGGGCACAGATACGCAGTGTTTT
CASSSRGRRGTDTQCF
>TRBV5-1|17|few|TRBJ2-1|NA
TGCGCCAGCAAAGGGGAGGACTACCAATTAGCCCACAATGAGCAGTTCTTC
CASKGEDYQLAHNEQFF
>TRBV27|15|NA|TRBJ2-7|NA
TGTGCCAGCAGTTGGGGCGGGGGCGCCACCTACGAGCAGTACTTC
CASSWGGGATYEQYF
>TRBV24-1|18|once|TRBJ2-7|NA
TGTGCCACCAGTGATTTTATCCGACAGGACTCGGGGGGCCACGAGCAGTACTTC
CATSDFIRQDSGGHEQYF
>TRBV28|17|few|TRBJ1-3|NA
TGTGCCAGCAGTAGCTCTTTAGGTGTCCTCTCTGGAAACACCATATATTTT
CASSSSLGVLSGNTIYF
>TRBV5-1|13|few|TRBJ2-2|TRBD2
TGCGCCAGCCAAAAGAGCGGGAGTGGGGAGCTGTTTTTT
CASQKSGSGELFF
>TRBV5-1|14|few|TRBJ2-7|NA
TGCGCCAGCAGCCTGCCGGCGGGATATTTCGAGCAGTACTTC
CASSLPAGYFEQYF
>TRBV12-3/TRBV12-4|16|NA|TRBJ2-3|TRBD2
TGTGCCAGCAGTTTAGTACTAGCGGGAGTGGCAGATACGCAGTATTTT
CASSLVLAGVADTQYF
>TRBV5-1|14|NA|TRBJ2-5|NA
TGCGCCAGCAGCTTGGAGGGGGGATTGGAGACCCAGTACTTC
CASSLEGGLETQYF
>TRBV4-2|16|many|TRBJ2-3|TRBD2
TGTGCCAGCAGCCAAGATCCGGGGGGGAGCACAGATACGCAGTATTTT
CASSQDPGGSTDTQYF
>TRBV5-1|15|NA|TRBJ2-1|TRBD2
TGCGCCAGCAGCTTCTGGACTAGCGGGAGTAATGAGCAGTTCTTC
CASSFWTSGSNEQFF